This passage covers 9 T cell receptor beta chains from one sample sequenced in a study of blood T cell repertoires in COVID-19. Clones were read by immunoSEQ multiplex PCR, and TCRdb kept only the in-frame ones, dropping some. This sample has over 55,000 clones, with roughly 79% found just once. Sequencing was carried out using peripheral blood. These receptors were collected from a human donor in a cohort sampled during active COVID-19.

This clone showed up just a few times. This chain joins TRBV27 and TRBJ2-4, with TRBD1 matching 9 bases. J was trimmed by 2 bases and V by 5 bases; bases with no gene match: 4. The CDR3 consists of 15 residues. Germline CDR1 and CDR2: MNHEY and SMNVEV (reference sequence). The CDR3 here is CASSKDRGTKNIQYF. CDR3 coding DNA: TGTGCCAGCAGTAAGGACAGGGGTACCAAAAACATTCAGTACTTC.

The chain recombines TRBV28 with TRBJ2-7, with unresolved D. Germline loops: CDR1 MDHEN, CDR2 SYDVKM. V lost 5 bases to trimming and J lost 3 bases, with 5 bases between them. The CDR3 consists of 11 residues. In DNA, the CDR3 is TGTGCCAGCAGTATCTACTACGAGCAGTACTTC. Its protein is CASSIYYEQYF.

V usage is TRBV7-2 and J usage is TRBJ1-1; possible D gene TRBD1, 6 bases. V shed 1 base and J shed 4 bases, with 10 bases lying between them. Looked up from germline, CDR1 is SGHTA and CDR2 is FQGNSA. This CDR3 has 14 amino acids. The CDR3 spells CASSLERGGTEAFF. CDR3 DNA: TGTGCCAGCAGCTTAGAGAGGGGGGGCACTGAAGCTTTCTTT.

The chain uses TRBV5-1 and TRBJ1-6, with TRBD1 as a possible D gene (5 bases). The CDR3 runs to 16 residues. Deletions cut 0 bases from V and 0 bases from J, with 7 bases between. Germline V gene sequence: CDR1 SGHRS, CDR2 YFSETQ. CDR3 DNA: TGCGCCAGCAGCTTGGGGGGCGACTCCTATAATTCACCCCTCCACTTT. Protein: CASSLGGDSYNSPLHF.

This chain connects TRBV6-5 to TRBJ2-7; D gene ambiguous. From germline, CDR1 is MNHEY and CDR2 SVGAGI. Trimming shortened V by 2 bases and J by 0 bases, and 11 bases separated the two germline ends. The length of the CDR3 is 15 residues. As DNA, the CDR3 is TGTGCCAGCAGTTACACGGGTCGGAGCTCCTACGAGCAGTACTTC. Its translation is CASSYTGRSSYEQYF.

The rearrangement uses TRBV27 and TRBJ1-2, with D uncertain. This CDR3 contains 14 residues. Germline CDR1 reads MNHEY; CDR2 reads SMNVEV (reference sequence). Trimming stripped 7 bases from V and 0 bases from J, with 12 bases between. CDR3: CASTPAGANYGYTF. The CDR3, as DNA: TGTGCCAGCACCCCCGCCGGAGCTAACTATGGCTACACCTTC.

This clone has just one count. The rearrangement joins TRBV5-1 to TRBJ1-1, with 7 bases lining up with TRBD1. The CDR3 runs 13 residues. Germline CDR1 reads SGHRS; CDR2 reads YFSETQ. V gave up 5 bases and J gave up 7 bases; unmatched junction bases: 8. CDR3 nucleotide sequence: TGCGCCAGCAGGACGTGGGACAGTAATGAAGCTTTCTTT. This encodes CASRTWDSNEAFF.

This clone appeared a few times. V gene TRBV7-9 combines with J gene TRBJ1-1; 8 nucleotides line up with TRBD1. The CDR3 runs to 15 residues. J was trimmed by 7 bases and V by 2 bases; bases with no gene match: 9. Germline CDR1 and CDR2: SEHNR and FQNEAQ (reference sequence). CDR3 sequence: CASSLPDRGLYEAFF. CDR3 in DNA: TGTGCCAGCAGCTTACCCGACAGGGGACTTTATGAAGCTTTCTTT.

This clone has a handful of counts. The rearrangement links TRBV2 to TRBJ2-1; D not certain. The germline V gene has CDR1 SNHLY and CDR2 FYNNEI. CDR3 length equals 11 residues. Trimming pared 5 bases from V and 5 bases from J, leaving 4 bases between. The CDR3: CASSSDNEQFF. For the CDR3, the DNA is TGTGCCAGCAGTTCCGACAATGAGCAGTTCTTC.